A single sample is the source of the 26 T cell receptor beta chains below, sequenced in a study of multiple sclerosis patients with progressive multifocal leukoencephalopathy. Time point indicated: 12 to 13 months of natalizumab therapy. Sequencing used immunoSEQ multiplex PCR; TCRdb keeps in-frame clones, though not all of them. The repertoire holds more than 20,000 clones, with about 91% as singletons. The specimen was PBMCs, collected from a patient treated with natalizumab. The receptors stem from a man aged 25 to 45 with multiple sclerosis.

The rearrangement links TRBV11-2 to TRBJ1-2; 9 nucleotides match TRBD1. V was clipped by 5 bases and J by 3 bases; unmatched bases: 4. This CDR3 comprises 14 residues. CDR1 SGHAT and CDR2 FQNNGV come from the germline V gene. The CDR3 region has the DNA TGTGCCAGCAGCCCGAGGACAGGGGACTATGGCTACACCTTC. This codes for CASSPRTGDYGYTF.

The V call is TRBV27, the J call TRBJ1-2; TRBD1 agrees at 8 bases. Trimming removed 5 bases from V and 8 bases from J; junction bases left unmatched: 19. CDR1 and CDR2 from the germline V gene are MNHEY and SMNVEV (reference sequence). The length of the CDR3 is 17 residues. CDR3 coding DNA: TGTGCCAGCAGTCTGACAGGGGCACTCCTTAACTATGGAGGCTACACCTTC. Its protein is CASSLTGALLNYGGYTF.

The CDR3 here is CASSYSMGDPYTF. For the CDR3, the DNA is TGTGCCAGCAGTTACTCGATGGGGGATCCCTACACCTTC. J is TRBJ1-2 and V is TRBV6-5; weak D call: TRBD1 (5 bases). Per the germline V gene, CDR1 is MNHEY and CDR2 is SVGAGI. Trimming left V 0 bases short and J 10 bases short, with 12 bases between. The CDR3 is 13 residues long.

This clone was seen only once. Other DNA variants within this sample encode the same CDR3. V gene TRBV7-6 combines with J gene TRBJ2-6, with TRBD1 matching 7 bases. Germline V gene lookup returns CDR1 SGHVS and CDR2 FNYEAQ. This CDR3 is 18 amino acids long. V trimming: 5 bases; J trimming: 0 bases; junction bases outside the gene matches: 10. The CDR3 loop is CASSIGTAPFSGANVLTF. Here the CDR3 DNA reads TGTGCCAGCAGCATCGGGACAGCCCCGTTCTCTGGGGCCAACGTCCTGACTTTC. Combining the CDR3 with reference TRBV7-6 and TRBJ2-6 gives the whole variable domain GAGVSQSPRYKVTKRGQDVALRCDPISGHVSLYWYRQALGQGPEFLTYFNYEAQQDKSGLPNDRFSAERPEGSISTLTIQRTEQRDSAMYRCASSIGTAPFSGANVLTFGAGSRLTVL.

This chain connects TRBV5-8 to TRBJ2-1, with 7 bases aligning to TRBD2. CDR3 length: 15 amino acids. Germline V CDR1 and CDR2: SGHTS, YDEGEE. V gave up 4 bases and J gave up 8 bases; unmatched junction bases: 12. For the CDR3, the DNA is TGTGCCAGCAGCGACACGGGACTACACTGGTATGAGCAGTTCTTC. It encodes CASSDTGLHWYEQFF.

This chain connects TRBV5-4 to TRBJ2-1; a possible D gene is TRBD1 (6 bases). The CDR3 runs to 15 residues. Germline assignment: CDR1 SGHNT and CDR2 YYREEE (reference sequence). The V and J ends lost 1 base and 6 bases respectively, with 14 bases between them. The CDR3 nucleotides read TGTGCCAGCAGCTTGCCCCTCGGACAGAGCAATGAGCAGTTCTTC. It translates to CASSLPLGQSNEQFF.

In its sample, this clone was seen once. The CDR3 spells CASSQGRTVWSRTF. CDR3 bases: TGCGCCAGCAGCCAAGGACGGACAGTCTGGTCTCGGACCTTC. V gene TRBV4-3 combines with J gene TRBJ1-2; possibly TRBD1 for D (6 bases). The CDR3 extends over 14 amino acids. With 1 base removed from V and 14 bases from J, the gap between germline ends came to 20 bases. Germline V gene data show CDR1 as LGHNA and CDR2 as YSLEER.

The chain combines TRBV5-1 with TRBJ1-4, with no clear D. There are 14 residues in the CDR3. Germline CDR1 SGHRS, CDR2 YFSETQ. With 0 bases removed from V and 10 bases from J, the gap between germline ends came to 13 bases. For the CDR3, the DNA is TGCGCCAGCAGCTTGGACAGCTCTTCCGGAAAACTGTTTTTT. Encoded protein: CASSLDSSSGKLFF.

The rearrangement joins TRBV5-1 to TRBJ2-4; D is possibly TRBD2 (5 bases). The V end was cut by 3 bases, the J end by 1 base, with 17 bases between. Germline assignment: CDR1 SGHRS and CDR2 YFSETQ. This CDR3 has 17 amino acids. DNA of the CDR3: TGCGCCAGCAGCTCAAACATCCTCCCGGGGGCCAAAAACATTCAGTACTTC. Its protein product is CASSSNILPGAKNIQYF. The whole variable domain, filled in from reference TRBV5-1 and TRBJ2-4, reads KAGVTQTPRYLIKTRGQQVTLSCSPISGHRSVSWYQQTPGQGLQFLFEYFSETQRNKGNFPGRFSGRQFSNSRSEMNVSTLELGDSALYLCASSSNILPGAKNIQYFGAGTRLSVL.

The CDR3 protein is CASSRGRDYGYTF. The CDR3 region has the DNA TGTGCCAGCTCCAGGGGGCGCGACTATGGCTACACCTTC. The genes are TRBV25-1 and TRBJ1-2, with TRBD1 identical over 8 bases. In germline, CDR1 is MGHDK, CDR2 SYGVNS. J was trimmed by 3 bases and V by 8 bases; bases with no gene match: 5. This CDR3 region has 13 residues.

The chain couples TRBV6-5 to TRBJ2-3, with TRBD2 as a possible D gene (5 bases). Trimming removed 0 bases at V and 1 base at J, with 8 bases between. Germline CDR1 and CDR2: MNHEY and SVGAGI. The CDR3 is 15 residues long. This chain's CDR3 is CASSYSGSGTDTQYF. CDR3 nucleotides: TGTGCCAGCAGTTACTCGGGTAGCGGCACAGATACGCAGTATTTT.

CDR3 nucleotide sequence: TGTGCCAGCAGAACCTTGGACAGAACAGAGTCTACCTACGAGCAGTACTTC. Translating it yields CASRTLDRTESTYEQYF. The chain carries TRBV28 and TRBJ2-7, with TRBD1 as a possible D gene (6 bases). CDR3 size: 17 residues. V lost 6 bases and J 2 bases, leaving 23 bases between the germline ends. Germline V gene lookup returns CDR1 MDHEN and CDR2 SYDVKM.

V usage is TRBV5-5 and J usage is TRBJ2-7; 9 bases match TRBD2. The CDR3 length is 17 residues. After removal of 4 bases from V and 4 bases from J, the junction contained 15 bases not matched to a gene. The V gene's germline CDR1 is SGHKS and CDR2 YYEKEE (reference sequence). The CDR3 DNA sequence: TGTGCCAGCAGCCCCCGGGGAGCGGGAGGTAAAGGTTACGAGCAGTACTTC. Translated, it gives CASSPRGAGGKGYEQYF.

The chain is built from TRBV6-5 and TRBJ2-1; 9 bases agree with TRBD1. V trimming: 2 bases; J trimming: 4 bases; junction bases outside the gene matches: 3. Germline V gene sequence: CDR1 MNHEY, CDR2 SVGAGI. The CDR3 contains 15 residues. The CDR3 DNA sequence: TGTGCCAGCAGTTACCAGGGACAGGGTTACAATGAGCAGTTCTTC. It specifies CASSYQGQGYNEQFF.

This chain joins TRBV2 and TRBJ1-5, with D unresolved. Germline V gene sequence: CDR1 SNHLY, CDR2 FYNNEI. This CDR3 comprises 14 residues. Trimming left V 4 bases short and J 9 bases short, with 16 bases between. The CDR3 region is CASSGYLAPLPQHF. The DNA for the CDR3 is TGTGCCAGCAGTGGTTACTTAGCGCCCTTGCCCCAGCATTTT.

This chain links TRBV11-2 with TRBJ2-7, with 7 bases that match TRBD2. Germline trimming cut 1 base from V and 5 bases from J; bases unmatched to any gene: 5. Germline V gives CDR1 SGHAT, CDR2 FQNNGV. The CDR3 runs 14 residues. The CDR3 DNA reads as TGTGCCAGCAGCTTAGGGGACTATTTCGACGAGCAGTACTTC. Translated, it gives CASSLGDYFDEQYF.

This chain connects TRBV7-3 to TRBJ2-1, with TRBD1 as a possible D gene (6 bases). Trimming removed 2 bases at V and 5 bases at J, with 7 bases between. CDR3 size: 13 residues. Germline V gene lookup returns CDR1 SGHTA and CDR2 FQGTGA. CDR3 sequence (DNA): TGTGCCAGCAGCTTATACAGGGACAATGAGCAGTTCTTC. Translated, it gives CASSLYRDNEQFF.

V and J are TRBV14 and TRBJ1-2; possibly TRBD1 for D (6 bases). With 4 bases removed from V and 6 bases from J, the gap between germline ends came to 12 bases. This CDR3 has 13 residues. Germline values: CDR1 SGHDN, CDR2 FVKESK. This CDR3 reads CASSPRQVHGYTF. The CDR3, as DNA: TGTGCCAGCAGCCCCAGACAGGTCCATGGCTACACCTTC.

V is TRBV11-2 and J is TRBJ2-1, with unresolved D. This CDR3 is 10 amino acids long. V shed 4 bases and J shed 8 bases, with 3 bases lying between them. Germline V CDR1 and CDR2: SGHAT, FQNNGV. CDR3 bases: TGTGCCAGCAGCTCCGATGAGCAGTTCTTC. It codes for CASSSDEQFF.

The CDR3 nucleotides are TGTGCCAGTAGTTCGACAGGGTGGGGGGAGCTGTTTTTT. Protein: CASSSTGWGELFF. The V and J genes are TRBV19 and TRBJ2-2; 7 bases align to TRBD1. The V segment lost 5 bases and the J segment 8 bases; nucleotides outside the gene matches: 5. This CDR3 comprises 13 residues. The germline gives CDR1 LNHDA, CDR2 SQIVND (reference sequence).

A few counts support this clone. The CDR3 reads CASSFGDSYEQYV. The CDR3 nucleotides are TGTGCCAGCAGCTTTGGGGACAGCTACGAGCAGTACGTC. This chain joins TRBV7-9 and TRBJ2-7; 7 bases match TRBD1. Losses at the gene ends were 3 bases for V and 3 bases for J; bases not matched to a gene: 2. The CDR3 is 13 residues long. Germline assignment: CDR1 SEHNR and CDR2 FQNEAQ (reference sequence).

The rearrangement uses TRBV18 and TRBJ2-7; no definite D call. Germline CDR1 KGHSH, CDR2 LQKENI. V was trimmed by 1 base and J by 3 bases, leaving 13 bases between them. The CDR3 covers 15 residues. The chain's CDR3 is CASSPRQLESYEQYV. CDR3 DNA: TGTGCCAGCTCACCACGTCAACTTGAAAGCTACGAGCAGTACGTC.

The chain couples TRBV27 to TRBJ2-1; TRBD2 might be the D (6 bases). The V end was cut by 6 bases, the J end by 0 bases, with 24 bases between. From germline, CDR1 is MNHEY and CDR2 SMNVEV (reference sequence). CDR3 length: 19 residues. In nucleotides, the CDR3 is TGTGCCAGCAGGGGGCCCGGGAGCCCTGAGAGGGGCTCCTACAATGAGCAGTTCTTC. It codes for CASRGPGSPERGSYNEQFF.

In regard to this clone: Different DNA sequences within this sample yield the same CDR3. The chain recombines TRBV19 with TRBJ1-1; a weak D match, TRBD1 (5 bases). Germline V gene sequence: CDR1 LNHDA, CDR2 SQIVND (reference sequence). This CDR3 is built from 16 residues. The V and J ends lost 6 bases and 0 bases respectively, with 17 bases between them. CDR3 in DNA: TGTGCCAGTAGGTCCAGGGACGCTTTCATGAACACTGAAGCTTTCTTT. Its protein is CASRSRDAFMNTEAFF.

The CDR3 DNA reads as TGTGCCAGTAAAACCGGGACAGGGGTTACTTCACCCCTCCACTTT. It codes for CASKTGTGVTSPLHF. The chain carries TRBV19 and TRBJ1-6, with TRBD1 matching 10 bases. The germline gives CDR1 LNHDA, CDR2 SQIVND (reference sequence). V lost 7 bases and J lost 9; bases outside the gene matches: 9. The length of the CDR3 is 15 residues.

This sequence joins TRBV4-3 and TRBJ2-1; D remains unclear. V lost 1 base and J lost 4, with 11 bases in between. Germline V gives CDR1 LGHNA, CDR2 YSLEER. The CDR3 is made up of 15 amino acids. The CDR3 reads CASSQVSWNYNEQFF. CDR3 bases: TGCGCCAGCAGCCAAGTTAGCTGGAATTACAATGAGCAGTTCTTC.